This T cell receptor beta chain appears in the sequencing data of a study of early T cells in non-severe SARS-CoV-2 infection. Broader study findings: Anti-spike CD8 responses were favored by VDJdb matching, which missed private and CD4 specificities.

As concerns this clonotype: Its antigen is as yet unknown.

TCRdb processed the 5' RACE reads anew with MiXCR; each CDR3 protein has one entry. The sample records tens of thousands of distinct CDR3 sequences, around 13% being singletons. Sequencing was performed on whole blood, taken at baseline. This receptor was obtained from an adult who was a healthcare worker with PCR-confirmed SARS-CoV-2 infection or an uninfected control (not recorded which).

CDR3 nucleotide sequence: TGTGCCAGCCTAGCGGCCTCCTACAATGAGCAGTTCTTC. Translated: CASLAASYNEQFF. V and J are TRBV6-6 and TRBJ2-1; TRBD2 matches at 7 bases. There are 13 residues in the CDR3. CDR1 is MNHNY, CDR2 SVGAGI, per germline (reference sequence). Trimming took 8 bases from V and 0 from J; bases not matched to a gene: 1.